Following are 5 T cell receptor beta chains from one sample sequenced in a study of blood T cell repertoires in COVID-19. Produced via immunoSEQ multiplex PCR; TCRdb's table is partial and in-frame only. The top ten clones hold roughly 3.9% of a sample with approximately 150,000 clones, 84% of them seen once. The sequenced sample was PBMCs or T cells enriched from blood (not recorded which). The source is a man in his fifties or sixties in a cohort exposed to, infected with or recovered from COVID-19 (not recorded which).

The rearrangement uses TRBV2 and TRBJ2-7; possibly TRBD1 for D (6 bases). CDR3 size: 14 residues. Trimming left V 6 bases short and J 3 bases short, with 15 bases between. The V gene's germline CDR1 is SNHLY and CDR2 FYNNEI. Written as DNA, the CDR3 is TGTGCCAGCAGATGGACAGAGTCTTACTACGAGCAGTACTTC. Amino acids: CASRWTESYYEQYF.

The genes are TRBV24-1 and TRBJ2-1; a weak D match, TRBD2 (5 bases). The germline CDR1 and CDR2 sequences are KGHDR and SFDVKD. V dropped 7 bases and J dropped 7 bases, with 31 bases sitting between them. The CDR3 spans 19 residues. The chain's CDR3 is CATSGSGRRREELPNEQFF. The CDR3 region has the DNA TGTGCCACCAGCGGGTCGGGCAGGCGCCGGGAAGAACTGCCAAATGAGCAGTTCTTC.

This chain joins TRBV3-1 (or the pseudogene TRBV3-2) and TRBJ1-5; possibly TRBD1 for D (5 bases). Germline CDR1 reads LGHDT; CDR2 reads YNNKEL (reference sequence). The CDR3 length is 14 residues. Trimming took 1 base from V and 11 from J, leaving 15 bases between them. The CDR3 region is CASSQGRGVTAQHF. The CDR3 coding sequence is TGTGCCAGCAGCCAAGGCCGGGGGGTCACGGCCCAGCATTTT.

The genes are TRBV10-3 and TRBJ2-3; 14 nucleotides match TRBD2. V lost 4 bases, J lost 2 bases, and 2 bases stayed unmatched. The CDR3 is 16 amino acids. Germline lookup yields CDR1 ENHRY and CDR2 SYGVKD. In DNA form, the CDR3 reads TGTGCCATCAGTGGGACTAGCGGGGGGCCCACAGATACGCAGTATTTT. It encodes CAISGTSGGPTDTQYF.

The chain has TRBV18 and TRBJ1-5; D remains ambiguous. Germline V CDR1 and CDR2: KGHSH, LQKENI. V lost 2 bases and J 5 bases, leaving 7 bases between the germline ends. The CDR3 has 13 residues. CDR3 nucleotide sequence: TGTGCCAGCTCACCAGACACCCATCAGCCCCAGCATTTT. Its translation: CASSPDTHQPQHF.